Following are 27 T cell receptor beta chains from one sample sequenced in a study of T cells in localized non-small cell lung cancer. Method: immunoSEQ multiplex PCR; TCRdb's copy keeps in-frame clones and lacks some. This table has about 51,000 clones, 81% appearing once. This specimen consisted of peripheral blood mononuclear cells, obtained before any cancer treatment. All receptors derive from a man aged 35-69 years with stage III lung adenocarcinoma.

The J gene is TRBJ1-1, the V gene TRBV19; D uncertain. The CDR3 is made up of 14 amino acids. Germline CDR1 is LNHDA and CDR2 is SQIVND (reference sequence). V was clipped by 2 bases and J by 8 bases, with 15 bases between them. The CDR3 DNA is TGTGCCAGTAGTATAACCGGCTCGAGAGGGGAAGCTTTCTTT. This encodes CASSITGSRGEAFF.

The chain has TRBV30 and TRBJ1-1; D perhaps matches TRBD1 (5 bases). Trimming left V 3 bases short and J 4 bases short, with 6 bases between. The germline CDR1 and CDR2 sequences are GTSNPN and SVGIG (reference sequence). This CDR3 contains 11 residues. This CDR3 reads CAWRGVTEAFF. In DNA, the CDR3 is TGTGCCTGGAGGGGGGTCACTGAAGCTTTCTTT.

The V gene is TRBV18, the J gene TRBJ2-3, with D perhaps TRBD2 (5 bases). The CDR3 extends over 14 amino acids. Germline V gene lookup returns CDR1 KGHSH and CDR2 LQKENI. Trimming removed 3 bases from V and 5 bases from J, with 12 bases in between. In DNA, the CDR3 is TGTGCCAGCTCACCCTCCGCCCGGGGAGATACGCAGTATTTT. Translated, it gives CASSPSARGDTQYF. The full variable domain, its missing parts supplied by reference TRBV18 and TRBJ2-3, is NAGVMQNPRHLVRRRGQEARLRCSPMKGHSHVYWYRQLPEEGLKFMVYLQKENIIDESGMPKERFSAEFPKEGPSILRIQQVVRGDSAAYFCASSPSARGDTQYFGPGTRLTVL.

The chain carries TRBV7-9 and TRBJ1-1, with unresolved D. Trimming shortened V by 1 base and J by 4 bases, and 16 bases separated the two germline ends. Per germline, CDR1 SEHNR and CDR2 FQNEAQ (reference sequence). This CDR3 spans 16 amino acids. The CDR3 coding sequence is TGTGCCAGCAGCTTAGATCCCGGGAGGCGGACCACTGAAGCTTTCTTT. Translating gives CASSLDPGRRTTEAFF.

The chain employs TRBV30 and TRBJ1-4; 10 bases are a match to TRBD1. This CDR3 contains 16 residues. Trimming at V came to 2 bases and at J to 3 bases, leaving 6 bases not matched to a gene. CDR1 and CDR2 from the germline V gene are GTSNPN and SVGIG (reference sequence). CDR3 coding DNA: TGTGCCTGGAGTCTGGGGACAGGGGAATCTAATGAAAAACTGTTTTTT. Its translation is CAWSLGTGESNEKLFF. Drawing the rest from reference TRBV30 and TRBJ1-4, the complete variable domain is SQTIHQWPATLVQPVGSPLSLECTVEGTSNPNLYWYRQAAGRGLQLLFYSVGIGQISSEVPQNLSASRPQDRQFILSSKKLLLSDSGFYLCAWSLGTGESNEKLFFGSGTQLSVL.

This chain uses TRBV28 with TRBJ2-7; D unresolved. The CDR3 extends over 14 amino acids. Germline values: CDR1 MDHEN, CDR2 SYDVKM. V was shortened by 3 bases and J by 7 bases, with 16 bases between the two germline ends. For the CDR3, the DNA is TGTGCCAGCAGTTTTGAACTGCCAGCCGGGGAGCAGTACTTC. Amino acid sequence: CASSFELPAGEQYF. The complete variable domain, with remaining parts taken from reference TRBV28 and TRBJ2-7, reads DVKVTQSSRYLVKRTGEKVFLECVQDMDHENMFWYRQDPGLGLRLIYFSYDVKMKEKGDIPEGYSVSREKKERFSLILESASTNQTSMYLCASSFELPAGEQYFGPGTRLTVT.

The chain is built from TRBV29-1 and TRBJ2-2, with a possible D match to TRBD1 (5 bases). CDR3 size: 15 residues. Looked up from germline, CDR1 is SQVTM and CDR2 is ANQGSEA. Trimming took 6 bases from V and 1 from J, leaving 15 bases between them. CDR3 amino acids: CSVKNGARNTGELFF. The CDR3 region has the DNA TGCAGCGTCAAAAATGGGGCACGGAACACCGGGGAGCTGTTTTTT.

J is TRBJ2-5 and V is TRBV15; the D is unclear. The germline gives CDR1 LNHNV, CDR2 YYDKDF (reference sequence). The CDR3 spans 15 residues. The V gene lost 0 bases and the J gene lost 1 base, with 9 bases spanning the gap. The CDR3 protein is CATSRDDRLQETQYF. The DNA of the CDR3 is TGTGCCACCAGCAGAGATGACCGGCTCCAAGAGACCCAGTACTTC.

This chain links TRBV7-8 with TRBJ1-5; 10 bases are a match to TRBD1. Germline V gene data show CDR1 as SGHVS and CDR2 as FQNEAQ. After removal of 5 bases from V and 5 bases from J, the junction contained 6 bases not matched to a gene. The CDR3 has 15 amino acids. The CDR3 loop reads CASSVGQGLYQPQHF. The CDR3 DNA follows: TGTGCCAGCAGCGTGGGACAGGGGCTTTATCAGCCCCAGCATTTT.

The V call is TRBV28, the J call TRBJ2-1, with 14 bases matching TRBD2. The CDR3 is made up of 17 amino acids. Trimming took 5 bases from V and 10 from J; bases not matched to a gene: 13. Germline V gives CDR1 MDHEN, CDR2 SYDVKM. The CDR3 sequence is CASSASPGLAGGEEQFF. The CDR3 coding sequence is TGTGCCAGCAGTGCCAGCCCCGGACTAGCGGGGGGTGAGGAGCAGTTCTTC.

V usage is TRBV27 and J usage is TRBJ1-3; no firm D call. V dropped 7 bases and J dropped 0 bases, with 16 bases sitting between them. The CDR3 length is 16 residues. Germline CDR1 and CDR2: MNHEY and SMNVEV (reference sequence). The CDR3: CASKGRGSSSGNTIYF. The CDR3 DNA reads TGTGCCAGCAAGGGCAGAGGATCCAGCTCTGGAAACACCATATATTTT.

The chain is built from TRBV2 and TRBJ2-7, with TRBD1 matching 10 bases. Germline V gives CDR1 SNHLY, CDR2 FYNNEI. The CDR3 runs 15 residues. The V gene end was trimmed by 6 bases and the J gene end by 2 bases; junction bases not matched to a gene: 7. Here the CDR3 reads CASRDGTGATYEQYF. The CDR3 nucleotides are TGTGCCAGCAGGGATGGGACAGGGGCCACCTACGAGCAGTACTTC.

The V call is TRBV6-5, the J call TRBJ2-2; maybe TRBD1 (5 bases). This CDR3 has 14 amino acids. V lost 2 bases and J 7 bases, leaving 11 bases between the germline ends. The germline V gene encodes CDR1 MNHEY and CDR2 SVGAGI. This CDR3 reads CASSYSQGVGELFF. The CDR3 DNA sequence: TGTGCCAGCAGTTACAGTCAGGGTGTCGGGGAGCTGTTTTTT.

The genes are TRBV6-1 and TRBJ2-1; TRBD1 aligns across 12 bases. The CDR3 consists of 17 residues. CDR1 and CDR2 from the germline V gene are MNHNS and SASEGT. V lost 2 bases, J lost 4 bases, and 6 bases stayed unmatched. The CDR3 loop reads CASSERGTGGIYNEQFF. CDR3 in DNA: TGTGCCAGCAGTGAAAGGGGGACAGGGGGCATATACAATGAGCAGTTCTTC.

The rearrangement links TRBV5-4 to TRBJ2-2; 8 nucleotides align to TRBD1. With 1 base clipped from V and 2 bases from J, the junction kept 4 bases outside the gene matches. Germline V CDR1 and CDR2: SGHNT, YYREEE (reference sequence). The CDR3 loop spans 16 amino acids. This CDR3 reads CASSLPGTGNTGELFF. The CDR3 DNA follows: TGTGCCAGCAGCTTGCCCGGGACAGGAAACACCGGGGAGCTGTTTTTT.

This clone occurred a few times. The chain couples TRBV5-1 to TRBJ2-6, with D uncertain. Germline V lookup: CDR1 SGHRS, CDR2 YFSETQ. This CDR3 comprises 15 residues. V gave up 4 bases and J gave up 0 bases, with 8 bases separating them. CDR3 sequence: CASSRQTSGANVLTF. CDR3 DNA: TGCGCCAGCAGCCGACAAACCTCTGGGGCCAACGTCCTGACTTTC.

The rearrangement links TRBV10-2 to TRBJ1-1, with 12 bases identical to TRBD1. After removal of 8 bases from V and 5 bases from J, the junction contained 12 bases not matched to a gene. CDR3 length equals 16 residues. The germline CDR1 and CDR2 sequences are WSHSY and SAAADI. CDR3 loop: CASSPGTGGPKTEAFF. As DNA, the CDR3 is TGCGCCAGCTCCCCCGGGACAGGGGGCCCGAAAACTGAAGCTTTCTTT.

The chain uses TRBV5-4 and TRBJ2-5; TRBD2 aligns across 11 bases. Trimming cost V 1 base and J 2 bases; bases outside gene matches: 7. The length of the CDR3 is 17 residues. Looked up from germline, CDR1 is SGHNT and CDR2 is YYREEE (reference sequence). CDR3 nucleotides: TGTGCCAGCAGCTTGTATGCTAGCGGGGGGAGTCAAGAGACCCAGTACTTC. It specifies CASSLYASGGSQETQYF. Supplemented by reference TRBV5-4 and TRBJ2-5, the full variable domain reads ETGVTQSPTHLIKTRGQQVTLRCSSQSGHNTVSWYQQALGQGPQFIFQYYREEENGRGNFPPRFSGLQFPNYSSELNVNALELDDSALYLCASSLYASGGSQETQYFGPGTRLLVL.

This chain connects TRBV27 to TRBJ1-6, with 7 bases matching TRBD1. V shed 11 bases and J 10 bases; nucleotides not matched to a gene: 11. Germline CDR1 MNHEY, CDR2 SMNVEV (reference sequence). The CDR3 is 13 amino acids. The CDR3 sequence is CAVRRGKGSPLHF. The CDR3 bases are TGTGCCGTCCGCAGGGGGAAAGGGTCACCCCTCCACTTT.

To note about this clone: A read error is possible here, since a much larger clone lies one base away. The sample has other DNA sequences that encode this CDR3 too. The chain combines TRBV15 with TRBJ2-7, with D possibly TRBD1 on 7 matching bases. The germline CDR1 and CDR2 sequences are LNHNV and YYDKDF (reference sequence). The CDR3 is 18 amino acids. This CDR3 reads CATSRDKWDRGARDEQYF. CDR3 nucleotides: TGTGCCACCAGCAGAGATAAATGGGACAGAGGTGCGCGGGACGAGCAGTACTTT.

In this sample, this clone turned up a few times. The chain has TRBV5-1 and TRBJ1-5; 7 bases are shared with TRBD1. This CDR3 contains 13 residues. Germline V gives CDR1 SGHRS, CDR2 YFSETQ. The junction had 5 bases not matched to a gene; V was cut back by 4 bases and J by 7 bases. As DNA, the CDR3 is TGCGCCAGCAGCCTCGGGACAGAACAGCCCCAGCATTTT. It translates to CASSLGTEQPQHF.

The chain recombines TRBV18 with TRBJ1-1; possible D gene TRBD1, 5 bases. The CDR3 loop spans 16 amino acids. The V end lost 1 base, the J end lost 0 bases, and 12 bases lay between the germline ends. Germline assignment: CDR1 KGHSH and CDR2 LQKENI. In nucleotides, the CDR3 is TGTGCCAGCTCACCACGAGGGGCTCTAATGAACACTGAAGCTTTCTTT. Translating gives CASSPRGALMNTEAFF. Together with reference TRBV18 and TRBJ1-1, the CDR3 gives the full variable domain: NAGVMQNPRHLVRRRGQEARLRCSPMKGHSHVYWYRQLPEEGLKFMVYLQKENIIDESGMPKERFSAEFPKEGPSILRIQQVVRGDSAAYFCASSPRGALMNTEAFFGQGTRLTVV.

V is TRBV12-5 and J is TRBJ1-4; TRBD1 might be the D (6 bases). V dropped 4 bases and J dropped 3 bases, with 12 bases sitting between them. Germline CDR1 LGHNT, CDR2 FRNRAP. This CDR3 region has 15 residues. The DNA for the CDR3 is TGTGCTAGTGGTTCTAACAGGGACCCTAATGAAAAACTGTTTTTT. It encodes CASGSNRDPNEKLFF.

The gene calls are TRBV5-6 and TRBJ2-2; 7 bases agree with TRBD1. V was clipped by 4 bases and J by 15 bases; unmatched bases: 15. CDR1 and CDR2 from the germline V gene are SGHDT and YYEEEE. CDR3 length: 14 residues. This CDR3 is CASSVRQGRSRMFF. The CDR3 nucleotides read TGTGCCAGCAGCGTTCGACAGGGTAGGAGTAGGATGTTTTTT.

In its sample, this clone ranks as medium-sized (0.01 to 0.1%). This chain uses TRBV6-6 with TRBJ1-2; perhaps TRBD1 as D (5 bases). The germline V and J ends were trimmed by 2 bases and 4 bases, with 11 bases remaining between them. There are 14 residues in the CDR3. Germline V gene sequence: CDR1 MNHNY, CDR2 SVGAGI (reference sequence). This CDR3 reads CASSYGTAVYGYTF. The DNA for the CDR3 is TGTGCCAGCAGTTACGGGACGGCGGTCTATGGCTACACCTTC.

The chain recombines TRBV6-5 with TRBJ2-5; D is undetermined. The J call may not be correct, given that the DNA end is closer to TRBJ2-7. CDR3 length equals 14 residues. The germline V gene has CDR1 MNHEY and CDR2 SVGAGI. The CDR3 loop is CASSPRAGYYEQYF. The CDR3, as DNA: TGTGCCAGCAGTCCGCGCGCAGGCTACTACGAGCAGTACTTC.

This chain joins TRBV4-2 and TRBJ2-5; D may match TRBD1 or TRBD2 (6 bases each). Germline V gene lookup returns CDR1 LGHNA and CDR2 YNFKEQ. Deletions cut 7 bases from V and 9 bases from J, with 12 bases between. This CDR3 comprises 11 residues. CDR3 coding DNA: TGTGCCAGCAAAAGGGGGGTGGCCCAGTACTTC. Residues: CASKRGVAQYF.